The rows below give T cell receptor beta chains drawn from one sample of a study of blood T cells in healthy people across ages. TCRdb used MiXCR to reprocess the 5' RACE reads, holding one entry per CDR3 protein. The table shows 800,000 to 950,000 distinct CDR3 sequences, with approximately 32% occurring only once. This sample also belongs to another study, concerning T cells of mothers and their children.

Source material: blood. Receptors were obtained from a woman aged 40 to 55 in good health. Each CDR3 is given with its conserved first and last residue. The D gene is left open where the match is weak. Clone size, where shown, is once, few, many, or a class for clones that have expanded.

CDR3nt: TGCAGCGTTCTAGTAAGGGCAGGGGGCGTCTATGGCTACACCTTC
CDR3aa: CSVLVRAGGVYGYTF
abundance: many
d_gene: TRBD1
j_gene: TRBJ1-2
v_gene: TRBV29-1

CDR3nt: TGTGCCAGCAGCTTAGCGGCAGCGGGCTCTGGAAACACCATATATTTT
CDR3aa: CASSLAAAGSGNTIYF
abundance: -
d_gene: -
j_gene: TRBJ1-3
v_gene: TRBV7-8

CDR3nt: TGTGCCAGCAGCCCCGGGACACGGCGGCGAGGAGATACGCAGTATTTT
CDR3aa: CASSPGTRRRGDTQYF
abundance: few
d_gene: -
j_gene: TRBJ2-3
v_gene: TRBV11-3

CDR3nt: TGTGCCAGCAGCCAAGATTCAGGGTATGGCTACACCTTC
CDR3aa: CASSQDSGYGYTF
abundance: many
d_gene: -
j_gene: TRBJ1-2
v_gene: TRBV4-3

CDR3nt: TGTGCCAGCAGTTTGTCCGGGACAGAGGGTTCACCCCTCCACTTT
CDR3aa: CASSLSGTEGSPLHF
abundance: -
d_gene: TRBD1
j_gene: TRBJ1-6
v_gene: TRBV27

CDR3nt: TGTGCCAGCAGCTCGATCGAGGGCGAGCAGTTCTTC
CDR3aa: CASSSIEGEQFF
abundance: many
d_gene: -
j_gene: TRBJ2-1
v_gene: TRBV7-3

CDR3nt: TGCGCCAGCAGCCGACTAGCGGGACTGAACTACGAGCGGTACTTC
CDR3aa: CASSRLAGLNYERYF
abundance: -
d_gene: TRBD2
j_gene: TRBJ2-7
v_gene: TRBV4-1

CDR3nt: TGTGCCAGCGGTCTAGGGGTCTTGACCTACGAGCAGTACTTC
CDR3aa: CASGLGVLTYEQYF
abundance: few
d_gene: -
j_gene: TRBJ2-7
v_gene: TRBV28

CDR3nt: TGTGCCAGCAGCCCCGGAGGGAGCGTTGGTTGGGAAGAGCAGTACTTC
CDR3aa: CASSPGGSVGWEEQYF
abundance: -
d_gene: -
j_gene: TRBJ2-7
v_gene: TRBV7-2

CDR3nt: TGTGCCAGCAGGTTAAACAGGGAGGGCAATCAGCCCCAGCATTTT
CDR3aa: CASRLNREGNQPQHF
abundance: -
d_gene: -
j_gene: TRBJ1-5
v_gene: TRBV6-1

CDR3nt: TGTGCCAGCAGCTTAGGCGCGACCCCGGCGGAGACCCAGTACTTC
CDR3aa: CASSLGATPAETQYF
abundance: few
d_gene: -
j_gene: TRBJ2-5
v_gene: TRBV7-2

CDR3nt: TGTGCCAGCAGCTTACGGTCCGGTAGGGGATACACAGATACGCAGTATTTT
CDR3aa: CASSLRSGRGYTDTQYF
abundance: -
d_gene: -
j_gene: TRBJ2-3
v_gene: TRBV7-2

CDR3nt: TGTGCCACCAGTGAAGGACAGGCCGAAGCTTTCTTT
CDR3aa: CATSEGQAEAFF
abundance: many
d_gene: TRBD1
j_gene: TRBJ1-1
v_gene: TRBV24-1

CDR3nt: TGTGCCAGCAGCTCGGACAGGGCAGTGTCACCCCTCCACTTT
CDR3aa: CASSSDRAVSPLHF
abundance: -
d_gene: TRBD1
j_gene: TRBJ1-6
v_gene: TRBV7-2

CDR3nt: TGTGCCAGCAGCGAGGACAACAATGAGCAGTTCTTC
CDR3aa: CASSEDNNEQFF
abundance: many
d_gene: -
j_gene: TRBJ2-1
v_gene: TRBV5-5

CDR3nt: TGCGCCAGCAGCTTGGGAGGGGGCGGCGACAATGAGCAGTTCTTC
CDR3aa: CASSLGGGGDNEQFF
abundance: few
d_gene: TRBD1
j_gene: TRBJ2-1
v_gene: TRBV5-1

CDR3nt: TGTGCCAGCAGTCCAGGACTGGGAGGGTACAATGAGCAGTTCTTC
CDR3aa: CASSPGLGGYNEQFF
abundance: -
d_gene: TRBD2
j_gene: TRBJ2-1
v_gene: TRBV27

CDR3nt: TGCGCCAGCAGCCAAGGGGCAACCCCTAGCGGGGGGGCTTCCTACGAGCAGTACTTC
CDR3aa: CASSQGATPSGGASYEQYF
abundance: many
d_gene: TRBD2
j_gene: TRBJ2-7
v_gene: TRBV4-3

CDR3nt: TGTGCCAGCAGTTCACCGGGACAGGGGGCTCGGGAGCAGTTCTTC
CDR3aa: CASSSPGQGAREQFF
abundance: few
d_gene: TRBD1
j_gene: TRBJ2-1
v_gene: TRBV7-8

CDR3nt: TGTGCCAGCAGCTTACGGAGTAGCGGGGAAAGAGCAGATACGCAGTATTTT
CDR3aa: CASSLRSSGERADTQYF
abundance: -
d_gene: TRBD2
j_gene: TRBJ2-3
v_gene: TRBV13